This TCR beta chain came from a study of graft-versus-host responses after intestinal transplantation. Background on the study: Recipients had transplants, and these were multivisceral, liver-intestinal, or isolated intestinal. Findings and limits, study-wide: Patients with graft-donor T cell macrochimerism had high graft-versus-host to host-versus-graft clonal ratios in allografts.

Per germline, CDR1 MGHRA and CDR2 YSYEKL. This CDR3 comprises 19 residues. The V end was cut by 4 bases, the J end by 3 bases, with 28 bases between. Only in-frame clones appear in the TCRdb table, and some are missing; sequencing was by immunoSEQ multiplex PCR. The table lists over 100,000 clones, around 94% of them singletons, with 0.95% to 1.5% in the top ten. In the case of this clone: Its antigen remains unknown.

Here the sequenced sample was unstimulated CD8+ T cells sorted from spleen or lymph node cells, taken before transplant. The receptor was derived from a human donor who was the organ donor for an intestinal transplant. The chain uses TRBV4-1 and TRBJ2-7, with D possibly TRBD2 on 5 matching bases. The CDR3 reads CASSPRYSLRGKRLYEQYF. Written as DNA, the CDR3 is TGCGCCAGCAGCCCTCGCTACTCACTCCGGGGAAAGCGCCTCTACGAGCAGTACTTC.